The 19 T cell receptor beta chains given below trace back to one sample, sequenced in a study of T-cell reconstitution after alpha-beta-depleted transplantation in children. The TCRbeta library incorporated unique molecular identifiers. TCRdb redid the calling of the PCR reads with MiXCR, one entry per CDR3 protein. The sample has about 400,000 distinct CDR3 sequences, about 16% seen once; the top ten hold 25% to 30%. The input for sequencing was PBMCs, mostly from graft donor cells, taken 360 days after TCRalphabeta/CD19-depleted stem cell transplant. These receptors all stem from a boy under three years old who had a stem cell transplant for Wiskott-Aldrich syndrome, so the T cells may come from the graft donor.

This clonotype showed up many times. The CDR3 protein is CASSQVVLVRGRQYF. The CDR3 DNA reads as TGCGCCAGCAGCCAAGTTGTCCTAGTACGGGGGCGGCAGTACTTC. The chain couples TRBV4-1 to TRBJ2-7, with D perhaps matching TRBD1 or TRBD2 (6 bases each). This CDR3 region has 15 residues. Trimming left V 1 base short and J 9 bases short, with 19 bases between. CDR1 and CDR2 from the germline V gene are MGHRA and YSYEKL.

The rearrangement joins TRBV3-1 to TRBJ2-3; 8 bases are a match to TRBD2. CDR3 length equals 15 residues. The germline CDR1 and CDR2 sequences are LGHDT and YNNKEL (reference sequence). With 4 bases clipped from V and 7 bases from J, the junction kept 10 bases outside the gene matches. As DNA, the CDR3 is TGTGCCAGCAGCCGGACTAGCTCGGCAGGGAATACGCAGTATTTT. The encoded protein is CASSRTSSAGNTQYF.

The genes are TRBV18 and TRBJ2-5, with D possibly being TRBD1 (5 bases). The CDR3 is made up of 16 amino acids. Germline V lookup: CDR1 KGHSH, CDR2 LQKENI. Between the trimmed V and J ends, which lost 3 bases and 1 base, there was a span of 15 bases. This CDR3 reads CASSPLPGQGQETQYF. The CDR3 DNA is TGTGCCAGCTCACCCCTCCCTGGACAAGGCCAAGAGACCCAGTACTTC.

This clonotype was detected only a few times. This rearrangement joins TRBV20-1 to TRBJ2-1; a possible D gene is TRBD2 (5 bases). Germline CDR1 reads DFQATT; CDR2 reads SNEGSKA (reference sequence). The CDR3 is 15 amino acids. Deletions cut 5 bases from V and 3 bases from J, with 17 bases between. CDR3 sequence reads: CSAPSSSLYYNEQFF. The CDR3 nucleotides read TGCAGTGCTCCGTCCTCTAGCCTCTACTACAATGAGCAGTTCTTC.

The CDR3 DNA follows: TGCGCCAGCAGCTTGGTTGAGGGGAGCACCGGGGAGCTGTTTTTT. This gives the protein CASSLVEGSTGELFF. This chain links TRBV5-1 with TRBJ2-2, with D perhaps being TRBD1 or TRBD2 (5 bases each). V lost 0 bases, J lost 4 bases, and 10 bases lay in between. This CDR3 is built from 15 residues. Looked up from germline, CDR1 is SGHRS and CDR2 is YFSETQ.

This clonotype came up a few times. V is TRBV7-2 and J is TRBJ2-5; no clear D gene. Deletions cut 6 bases from V and 1 base from J, with 12 bases between. The germline gives CDR1 SGHTA, CDR2 FQGNSA. The CDR3 is 14 amino acids. The chain's CDR3 is CASSSRHRQETQYF. Here the CDR3 DNA reads TGTGCCAGCAGTTCACGACACCGCCAAGAGACCCAGTACTTC. Variable domain in full (rest from reference TRBV7-2 and TRBJ2-5): GAGVSQSPSNKVTEKGKDVELRCDPISGHTALYWYRQSLGQGLEFLIYFQGNSAPDKSGLPSDRFSAERTGGSVSTLTIQRTQQEDSAVYLCASSSRHRQETQYFGPGTRLLVL.

V gene TRBV13 combines with J gene TRBJ2-7; D may be TRBD2 (5 bases). The germline V gene encodes CDR1 PRHDT and CDR2 FYEKMQ (reference sequence). The CDR3 is made up of 14 amino acids. V dropped 5 bases and J dropped 3 bases, with 14 bases sitting between them. This CDR3 is CASSDGLFDYEQYF. The CDR3, as DNA: TGTGCCAGCAGCGATGGACTGTTTGACTACGAGCAGTACTTC.

The chain carries TRBV27 and TRBJ2-1, with 7 bases matching TRBD2. V was clipped by 2 bases and J by 6 bases; unmatched bases: 10. Germline CDR1 and CDR2: MNHEY and SMNVEV (reference sequence). CDR3 length: 16 residues. This chain's CDR3 is CASSLIAWGGANEQFF. In DNA, the CDR3 is TGTGCCAGCAGTTTAATTGCGTGGGGAGGGGCCAATGAGCAGTTCTTC.

The chain carries TRBV5-6 and TRBJ2-1; D is undetermined. Trimming shortened V by 1 base and J by 3 bases, and 5 bases separated the two germline ends. The CDR3 contains 13 residues. The germline V gene has CDR1 SGHDT and CDR2 YYEEEE. CDR3 sequence reads: CASSLMGYNEQFF. Here the CDR3 DNA reads TGTGCCAGCAGCTTGATGGGCTACAATGAGCAGTTCTTC.

The chain links TRBV6-2 or TRBV6-3 to TRBJ2-1, with a tentative D call TRBD2 (6 bases). The CDR3 contains 15 residues. The V and J ends lost 4 bases and 2 bases respectively, with 12 bases between them. CDR1 and CDR2 from the germline V gene are MNHEY and SVGEGT. CDR3 nucleotides: TGTGCCAGCAGTTTAGCGGTACCAACCTACAATGAGCAGTTCTTC. It is translated as CASSLAVPTYNEQFF.

The gene calls are TRBV4-3 and TRBJ2-4, with D perhaps TRBD2 (5 bases). CDR3 length: 18 amino acids. The germline CDR1 and CDR2 sequences are LGHNA and YSLEER. The ends were cut back, 0 bases at V and 0 bases at J, with 15 bases in the middle. Here the CDR3 DNA reads TGCGCCAGCAGCCAAGATCAGTTAGCGTTAAGAGCCAAAAACATTCAGTACTTC. It codes for CASSQDQLALRAKNIQYF.

This clonotype was detected a few times. The chain carries TRBV20-1 and TRBJ2-1; TRBD2 matches at 10 bases. With 5 bases clipped from V and 5 bases from J, the junction kept 6 bases outside the gene matches. Germline CDR1 DFQATT, CDR2 SNEGSKA (reference sequence). The CDR3 is 14 amino acids. The chain's CDR3 is CSAGLAGVNNEQFF. The CDR3 DNA sequence: TGCAGTGCTGGTCTAGCGGGAGTTAACAATGAGCAGTTCTTC.

This clonotype was counted at least ten times. The V and J genes are TRBV3-1 and TRBJ2-5; 11 bases are a match to TRBD2. In germline, CDR1 is LGHDT, CDR2 YNNKEL (reference sequence). The CDR3 loop spans 15 amino acids. J was trimmed by 1 base and V by 5 bases; bases with no gene match: 3. CDR3 DNA sequence: TGTGCCAGCAGCTTCGGGACTAGCGGCCAAGAGACCCAGTACTTC. Its protein product is CASSFGTSGQETQYF.

The table lists this clonotype with a few counts. The gene calls are TRBV27 and TRBJ2-5; no clear D. The CDR3 runs 15 residues. Trimming stripped 2 bases from V and 7 bases from J, with 17 bases between. The germline V gene encodes CDR1 MNHEY and CDR2 SMNVEV (reference sequence). This chain's CDR3 is CASSLRTAHPRTQYF. As DNA, the CDR3 is TGTGCCAGCAGTTTACGGACGGCTCATCCCAGGACCCAGTACTTC.

The rearrangement links TRBV10-3 to TRBJ2-1; D is uncertain. The germline V gene encodes CDR1 ENHRY and CDR2 SYGVKD. V lost 3 bases and J lost 7, with 10 bases in between. The CDR3 is made up of 13 amino acids. This chain's CDR3 is CAISDFNGNEQFF. Written as DNA, the CDR3 is TGTGCCATCAGTGATTTCAACGGTAATGAGCAGTTCTTC.

V gene TRBV5-1 combines with J gene TRBJ2-2; D is ambiguous. Per germline, CDR1 SGHRS and CDR2 YFSETQ. Trimming took 1 base from V and 1 from J, leaving 14 bases between them. The CDR3 is 17 residues long. DNA for the CDR3: TGCGCCAGCAGCTTGCCCCGCTGGGCTCTGAACACCGGGGAGCTGTTTTTT. This codes for CASSLPRWALNTGELFF.

This clonotype was counted a few times. V gene TRBV12-3 or TRBV12-4 combines with J gene TRBJ2-3; D is unclear. V was cut by 7 bases and J by 1 base, with 12 bases left in between. CDR3 length: 14 residues. The CDR3 DNA is TGTGCCAGCACCCTCACGGGCGGCACAGATACGCAGTATTTT. It translates to CASTLTGGTDTQYF.

This sequence joins TRBV12-3 or TRBV12-4 and TRBJ1-1; a weak D match, TRBD1 (5 bases). Trimming cost V 1 base and J 7 bases, with 10 bases left between them. This CDR3 region has 13 residues. The CDR3 sequence is CASSLEGHIEAFF. The CDR3 DNA follows: TGTGCCAGCAGTTTAGAGGGGCATATTGAAGCTTTCTTT.

This clonotype was counted a few times. The gene calls are TRBV29-1 and TRBJ2-4; no clear D. Trimming stripped 4 bases from V and 7 bases from J, with 11 bases between. The germline gives CDR1 SQVTM, CDR2 ANQGSEA. The CDR3 sequence is 12 residues long. CDR3 sequence: CSVVKGGNIQYF. CDR3 DNA sequence: TGCAGCGTTGTAAAGGGTGGGAACATTCAGTACTTC.